This record concerns one TCR beta chain sequence. Per the authors' pipeline: Nucleated cell number was recorded as an estimate derived from reference gene primer amplification. TCRdb's table, derived via immunoSEQ multiplex PCR, lists solely in-frame clones and lacks some. V, J and clone size derive from that table, while D and trimming were established from the DNA sequence. The sample has approximately 150,000 clones; 84% are singletons. This entry comes from a study of blood T cell repertoires in COVID-19. The age range of participants was roughly 18 to 90 years, with residence in about two dozen US areas. Two negative PCRs, clearance, or symptom resolution characterized the recovered Cohort 3 donors. Trimming shortened V by 5 bases and J by 4 bases, and 8 bases separated the two germline ends. Germline V gene data show CDR1 as KGHDR and CDR2 as SFDVKD. CDR3 length: 13 amino acids.

The sample taken for sequencing was PBMCs or T cells enriched from blood (not recorded which). This TCR came from a woman between 45 and 65 years old who had recovered from COVID-19. The rearrangement links TRBV24-1 to TRBJ2-1; possible D gene TRBD2, 6 bases. The CDR3 region has the DNA TGTGCCACCAGTGTCGGGGGTTACAATGAGCAGTTCTTC. It codes for CATSVGGYNEQFF.